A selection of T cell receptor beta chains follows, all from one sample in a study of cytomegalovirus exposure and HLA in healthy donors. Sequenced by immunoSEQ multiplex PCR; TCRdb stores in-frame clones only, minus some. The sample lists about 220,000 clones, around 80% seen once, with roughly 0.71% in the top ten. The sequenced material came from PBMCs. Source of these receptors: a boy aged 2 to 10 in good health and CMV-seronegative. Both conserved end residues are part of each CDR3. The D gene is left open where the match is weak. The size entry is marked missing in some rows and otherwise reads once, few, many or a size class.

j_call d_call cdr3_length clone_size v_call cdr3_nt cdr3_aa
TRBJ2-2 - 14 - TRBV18 TGTGCCAGCTCACCCACAGGGAACACCGGGGAGCTGTTTTTT CASSPTGNTGELFF
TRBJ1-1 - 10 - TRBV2 TGTGCCAGCAGGAGGTGCGAAGCTTTCTTT CASRRCEAFF
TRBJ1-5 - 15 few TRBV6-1 TGTGCCAGCAGTGAAGGAGGGAATAGCAATCAGCCCCAGCATTTT CASSEGGNSNQPQHF
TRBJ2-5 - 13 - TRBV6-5 TGTGCCAGCAGTTACTCGCGGGGCAAGACCCAGTACTTC CASSYSRGKTQYF
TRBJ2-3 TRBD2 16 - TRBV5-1 TGCGCCAGCAGCTTGGAGCCTAGCGGGAGCACAGATACGCAGTATTTT CASSLEPSGSTDTQYF
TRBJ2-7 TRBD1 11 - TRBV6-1 TGTGCCAGGGGGACAGGGGCCGAGCAGTACTTC CARGTGAEQYF
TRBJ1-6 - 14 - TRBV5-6 TGTGCCAGCAGCTTCAGGGTAGGAGATTCACCCCTCCACTTT CASSFRVGDSPLHF
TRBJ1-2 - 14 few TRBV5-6 TGTGCCAGCAGCTTGGCAGGCAGAGTGGATGGCTACACCTTC CASSLAGRVDGYTF
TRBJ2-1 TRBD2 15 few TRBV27 TGTGCCAGCAGAGGTGGACTAGCGGGCTACAATGAGCAGTTCTTC CASRGGLAGYNEQFF
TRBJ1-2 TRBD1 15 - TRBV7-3 TGTGCCAGCAGCTTAGGGGGTCAGGGGGTGTTTGGCTACACCTTC CASSLGGQGVFGYTF
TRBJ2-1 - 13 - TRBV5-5 TGTGCCAGCAGCTTGAAGCCCAACAATGAGCAGTTCTTC CASSLKPNNEQFF
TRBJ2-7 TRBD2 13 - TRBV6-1 TGTGCCAGCAGTGCCCGGGGGGGGGTGGAGCAGTACTTC CASSARGGVEQYF
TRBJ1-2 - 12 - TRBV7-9 TGTGCCAGCAGCTTAGCAGGGGATGGCTACACCTTC CASSLAGDGYTF
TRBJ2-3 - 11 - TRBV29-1 TGCAGCGCGGATCGGGGAGATACGCAGTATTTT CSADRGDTQYF
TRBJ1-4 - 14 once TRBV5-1 TGCGCCAGCAGCTTGGGGCAGGGTTCTGAAAAACTGTTTTTT CASSLGQGSEKLFF
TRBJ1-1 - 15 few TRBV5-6 TGTGCCAGCAGCTTGTTCAGGCAGGGTCTCACTGAAGCTTTCTTT CASSLFRQGLTEAFF
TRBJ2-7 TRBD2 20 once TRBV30 TGTGCCTGGTCCTGGGACAGTCGGACTAGCGGGAGGGCCCGGGGCTACGAGCAGTACTTC CAWSWDSRTSGRARGYEQYF
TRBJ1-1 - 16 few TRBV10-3 TGTGCCATCAGTGGGGAGGGGAGGGGACAGAACACTGAAGCTTTCTTT CAISGEGRGQNTEAFF
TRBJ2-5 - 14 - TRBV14 TGTGCCAGCAGCCAAGGCCGGGGTTCGGAGACCCAGTACTTC CASSQGRGSETQYF
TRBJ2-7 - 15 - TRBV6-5 TGTGCCAGCAGGGCGGGACAGCTCAGCTCCTACGAGCAGTACTTC CASRAGQLSSYEQYF
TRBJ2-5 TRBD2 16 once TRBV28 TGTGCCAGCAGTCCGAGACTAGCGGGAGATGTAGGGACCCAGTACTTC CASSPRLAGDVGTQYF
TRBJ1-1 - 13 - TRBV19 TGTGCCAGTAGTATAGGGGGGGTTGCTGAAGCTTTCTTT CASSIGGVAEAFF
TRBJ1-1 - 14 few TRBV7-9 TGTGCCAGCAGCTTAATAGAGGGTGGGACTGAAGCTTTCTTT CASSLIEGGTEAFF
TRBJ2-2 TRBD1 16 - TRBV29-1 TGCAGCGCCTCAGGGCCCACAGGGGCGTCCGCCGGGGAGCTGTTTTTT CSASGPTGASAGELFF
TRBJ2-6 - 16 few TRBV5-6 TGTGCCAGCAGCTTGGTGGTGAGCTCTGGGGCCAACGTCCTGACTTTC CASSLVVSSGANVLTF
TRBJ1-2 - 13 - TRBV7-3 TGTGCCAGCAGCTTTTCAGGGGCGCAGGGCTACACCTTC CASSFSGAQGYTF
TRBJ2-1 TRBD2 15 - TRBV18 TGTGCCAGCTCACCGGGACTAGCGGGGGCAAATGAGCAGTTCTTC CASSPGLAGANEQFF
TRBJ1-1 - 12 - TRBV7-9 TGTGCCAGCAGCTTAGGGCAGGGTGAAGCTTTCTTT CASSLGQGEAFF
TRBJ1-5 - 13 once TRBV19 TGTGCCAGTAGCAAGGGGTTCAATCAGCCCCAGCATTTT CASSKGFNQPQHF
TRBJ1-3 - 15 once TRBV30 TGTGCCTGGATCCGGGGGTTCACCTCTGGAAACACCATATATTTT CAWIRGFTSGNTIYF
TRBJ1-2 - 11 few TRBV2 TGTGCCAGCAGTGAACGCTATGGCTACACCTTC CASSERYGYTF
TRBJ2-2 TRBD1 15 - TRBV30 TGTGCCTGGGCCCTGGGGACAGGGGGGTCCGGGGAGCTGTTTTTT CAWALGTGGSGELFF
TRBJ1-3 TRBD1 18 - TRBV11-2 TGTGCCAGCAGCTCCCCCGGGACAGGGGGCGAAAGTGGAAACACCATATATTTT CASSSPGTGGESGNTIYF
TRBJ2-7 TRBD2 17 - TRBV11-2 TGTGCCAGCAGCTTAAACGTTGGCGGGAGGGCCACGCTCGAGCAGTACTTC CASSLNVGGRATLEQYF
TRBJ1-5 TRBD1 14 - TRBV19 TGTGCCAGTAGTATCACAGGGGGCAATCAGCCCCAGCATTTT CASSITGGNQPQHF
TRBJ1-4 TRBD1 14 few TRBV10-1 TGCGCCAGCGCGAGACAGGGAGAAAATGAAAAACTGTTTTTT CASARQGENEKLFF
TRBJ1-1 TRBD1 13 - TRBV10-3 TGTGCCACGACAGGGGAGATGAACACTGAAGCTTTCTTT CATTGEMNTEAFF
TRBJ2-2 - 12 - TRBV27 TGTGCCAGCAGTTTAAAGCCCGGGGAGCTGTTTTTT CASSLKPGELFF
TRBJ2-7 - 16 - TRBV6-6 TGTGCCAGCAGTTGGGGGACACAGAAGATCTCCTACGAGCAGTACTTC CASSWGTQKISYEQYF
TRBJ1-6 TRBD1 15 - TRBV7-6 TGTGCCAGCAGCCAGTGGGGACAGGGGAATTCACCCCTCCACTTT CASSQWGQGNSPLHF
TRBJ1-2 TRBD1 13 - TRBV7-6 TGTGCCTTGGGAGGGGACAGGAACTATGGCTACACCTTC CALGGDRNYGYTF
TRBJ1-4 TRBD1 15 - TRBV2 TGTGCCAGCAGTGTTGAGGGACAGGCTAATGAAAAACTGTTTTTT CASSVEGQANEKLFF
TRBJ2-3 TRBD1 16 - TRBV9 TGTGCCAGCAGCGTAGCTAGGGGGCTCAGCACAGATACGCAGTATTTT CASSVARGLSTDTQYF
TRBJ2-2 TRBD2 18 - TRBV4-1 TGCGCCAGCAGCCAACTTGGACTAGCGGGGACCTTCACCGGGGAGCTGTTTTTT CASSQLGLAGTFTGELFF
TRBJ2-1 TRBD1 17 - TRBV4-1 TGCGCCAGCAGCCAAGTCGGCGGGACAGGGGGATACAATGAGCAGTTCTTC CASSQVGGTGGYNEQFF
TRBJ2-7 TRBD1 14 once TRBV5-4 TGTGCCAGCAGCCTAGGACAGGGGGCGTGGGAGCAGTACTTC CASSLGQGAWEQYF
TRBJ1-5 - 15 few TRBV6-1 TGTGCCAGCAGTGAAGCAGCGGCCTCCAATCAGCCCCAGCATTTT CASSEAAASNQPQHF